This TCR beta chain was observed in a study of shared clonotypes between healthy human individuals. V shed 6 bases and J shed 0 bases, with 18 bases lying between them. Germline loops: CDR1 MNHEY, CDR2 SMNVEV (reference sequence). The CDR3 length is 17 residues. Repertoires were generated with immunoSEQ multiplex PCR, while TCRdb's copy carries only in-frame clones and drops some. Altogether 1.5 million to 1.9 million clones are present, around 98% being singletons, with the ten largest covering roughly 0.45%. The source of this sequence is a man younger than 45 in good health. The sample taken for sequencing was naive CD4+ T cells sorted from blood. Stated subset: CD45RA+ positively selected. The chain uses TRBV27 and TRBJ2-1; D may be TRBD1 (6 bases). CDR3 sequence (DNA): TGTGCCAGCAGCCAGCGAGTGGGGGCAGTCTCCTACAATGAGCAGTTCTTC. This sequence encodes CASSQRVGAVSYNEQFF.